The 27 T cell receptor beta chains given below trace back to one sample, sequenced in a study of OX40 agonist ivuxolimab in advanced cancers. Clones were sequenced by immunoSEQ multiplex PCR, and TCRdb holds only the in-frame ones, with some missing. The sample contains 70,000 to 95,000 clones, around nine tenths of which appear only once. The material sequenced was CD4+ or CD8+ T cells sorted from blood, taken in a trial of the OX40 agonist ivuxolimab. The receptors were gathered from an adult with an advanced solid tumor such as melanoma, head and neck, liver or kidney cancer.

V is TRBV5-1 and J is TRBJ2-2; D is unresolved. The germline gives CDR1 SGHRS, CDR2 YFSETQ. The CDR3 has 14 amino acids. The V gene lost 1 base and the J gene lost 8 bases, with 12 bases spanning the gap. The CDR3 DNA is TGCGCCAGCAGCTTGTTCACGGCCGGGGGGGAGCTGTTTTTT. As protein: CASSLFTAGGELFF.

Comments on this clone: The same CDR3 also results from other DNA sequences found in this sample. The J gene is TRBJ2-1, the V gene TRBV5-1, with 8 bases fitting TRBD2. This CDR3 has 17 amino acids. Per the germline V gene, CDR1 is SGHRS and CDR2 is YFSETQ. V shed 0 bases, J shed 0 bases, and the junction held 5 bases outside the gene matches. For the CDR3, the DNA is TGCGCCAGCAGCTTGGTGGGGCGGGGGGACTCCTACAATGAGCAGTTCTTC. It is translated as CASSLVGRGDSYNEQFF.

The chain's CDR3 is CAISESGGPNTGELFF. CDR3 DNA: TGTGCCATCAGTGAGTCGGGCGGCCCGAACACCGGGGAGCTGTTTTTT. The J gene is TRBJ2-2, the V gene TRBV10-3; no clear D. The germline gives CDR1 ENHRY, CDR2 SYGVKD. Trimming removed 0 bases from V and 0 bases from J, with 8 bases in between. CDR3 size: 16 residues.

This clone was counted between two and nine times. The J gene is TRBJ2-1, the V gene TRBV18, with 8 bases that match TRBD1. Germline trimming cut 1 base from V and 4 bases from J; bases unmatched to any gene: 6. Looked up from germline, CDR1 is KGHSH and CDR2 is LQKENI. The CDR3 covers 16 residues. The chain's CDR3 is CASSPLTGTGYNEQFF. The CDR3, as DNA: TGTGCCAGCTCACCACTTACCGGGACAGGATACAATGAGCAGTTCTTC.

The CDR3 protein is CASSLIKAGTGELFF. The CDR3 DNA reads as TGTGCCAGCAGCCTTATTAAAGCGGGAACCGGGGAGCTGTTTTTT. The chain combines TRBV5-4 with TRBJ2-2; TRBD2 matches at 7 bases. Trimming cost V 4 bases and J 5 bases; bases outside gene matches: 8. This CDR3 contains 15 residues. Per the germline V gene, CDR1 is SGHNT and CDR2 is YYREEE (reference sequence).

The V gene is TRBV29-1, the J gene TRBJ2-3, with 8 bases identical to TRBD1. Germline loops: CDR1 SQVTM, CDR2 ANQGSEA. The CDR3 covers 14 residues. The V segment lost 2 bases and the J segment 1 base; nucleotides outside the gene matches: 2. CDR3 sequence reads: CSVERGQGTDTQYF. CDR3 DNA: TGCAGCGTTGAACGGGGACAGGGCACAGATACGCAGTATTTT.

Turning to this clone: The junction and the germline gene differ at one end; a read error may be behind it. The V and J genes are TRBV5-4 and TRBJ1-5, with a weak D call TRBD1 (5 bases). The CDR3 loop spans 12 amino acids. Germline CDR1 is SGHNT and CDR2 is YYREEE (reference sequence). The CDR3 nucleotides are TGTGCCAGCAGCTTAGACAGTCAGGCCCAGCATTTT. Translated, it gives CASSLDSQAQHF.

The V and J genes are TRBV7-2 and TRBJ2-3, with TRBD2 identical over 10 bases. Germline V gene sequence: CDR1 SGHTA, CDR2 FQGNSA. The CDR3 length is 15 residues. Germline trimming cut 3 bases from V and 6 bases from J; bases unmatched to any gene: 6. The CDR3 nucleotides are TGTGCCAGCAGCTTGGCTAGCGGGGGTACCGATACGCAGTATTTT. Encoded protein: CASSLASGGTDTQYF.

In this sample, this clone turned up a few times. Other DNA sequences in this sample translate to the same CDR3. The CDR3 nucleotides read TGTGCCAGCAGCTTCGCCGCAGGAGGCTACACCTTC. This sequence encodes CASSFAAGGYTF. V gene TRBV11-2 combines with J gene TRBJ1-2, with D hard to call. V was pared by 3 bases and J by 8 bases, with 10 bases between. Germline CDR1 reads SGHAT; CDR2 reads FQNNGV. The CDR3 sequence is 12 residues long.

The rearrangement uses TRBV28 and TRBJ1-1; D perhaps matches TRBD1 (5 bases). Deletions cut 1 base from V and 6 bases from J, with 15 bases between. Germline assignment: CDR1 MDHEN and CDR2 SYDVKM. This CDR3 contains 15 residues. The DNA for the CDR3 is TGTGCCAGCAGTTTATCCTCGGGGGTTACGGCTGAAGCTTTCTTT. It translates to CASSLSSGVTAEAFF.

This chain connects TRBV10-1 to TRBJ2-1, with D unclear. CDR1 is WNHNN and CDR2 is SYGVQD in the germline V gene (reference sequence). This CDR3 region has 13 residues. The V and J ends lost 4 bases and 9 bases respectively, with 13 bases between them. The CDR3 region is CASSAFSSSEQFF. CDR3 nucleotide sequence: TGCGCCAGCAGTGCATTCTCTTCCTCTGAGCAGTTCTTC.

The CDR3 here is CASSPNYRGKNIQYF. CDR3 in DNA: TGTGCCAGCAGTCCGAACTACAGGGGCAAAAACATTCAGTACTTC. This chain connects TRBV6-7 to TRBJ2-4, with 7 positions matching TRBD1. TRBV6-7 is designated an ORF whose function remains uncertain. There are 15 residues in the CDR3. After removal of 5 bases from V and 3 bases from J, the junction contained 7 bases not matched to a gene.

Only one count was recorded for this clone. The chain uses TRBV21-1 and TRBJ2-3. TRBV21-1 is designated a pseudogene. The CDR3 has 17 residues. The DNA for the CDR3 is TGTGCCAGCAGCAAAGCGCGTCAGCTAACTAGCACAGATACGCAGTATTTT. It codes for CASSKARQLTSTDTQYF.

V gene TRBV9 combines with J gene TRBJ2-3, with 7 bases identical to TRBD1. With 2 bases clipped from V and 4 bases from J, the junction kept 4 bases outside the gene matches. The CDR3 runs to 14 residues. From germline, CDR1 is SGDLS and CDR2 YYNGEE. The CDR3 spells CASSVLGQSDTQYF. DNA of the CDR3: TGTGCCAGCAGCGTCCTGGGACAGTCAGATACGCAGTATTTT.

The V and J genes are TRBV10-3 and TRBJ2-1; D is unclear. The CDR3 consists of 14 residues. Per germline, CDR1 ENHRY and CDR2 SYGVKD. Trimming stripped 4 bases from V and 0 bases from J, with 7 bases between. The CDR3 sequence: CAISVASSYNEQFF. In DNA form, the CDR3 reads TGTGCCATCAGTGTCGCAAGCTCCTACAATGAGCAGTTCTTC.

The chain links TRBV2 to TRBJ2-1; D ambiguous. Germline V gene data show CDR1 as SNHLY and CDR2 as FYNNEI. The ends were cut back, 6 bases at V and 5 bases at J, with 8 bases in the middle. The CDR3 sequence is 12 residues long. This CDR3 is CASRPTHNEQFF. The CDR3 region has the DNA TGTGCCAGCAGACCGACCCACAATGAGCAGTTCTTC.

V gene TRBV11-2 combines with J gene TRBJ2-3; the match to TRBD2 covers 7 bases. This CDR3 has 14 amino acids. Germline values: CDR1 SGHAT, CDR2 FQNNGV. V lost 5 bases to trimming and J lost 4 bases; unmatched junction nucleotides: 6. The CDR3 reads CASSPGGGADTQYF. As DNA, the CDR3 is TGTGCCAGCAGCCCTGGCGGGGGTGCAGATACGCAGTATTTT.

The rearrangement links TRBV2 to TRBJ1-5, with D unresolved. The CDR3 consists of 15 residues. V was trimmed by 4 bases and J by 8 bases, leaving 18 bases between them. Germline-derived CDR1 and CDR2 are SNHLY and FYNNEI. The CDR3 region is CASSGGGYSAEPQHF. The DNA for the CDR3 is TGTGCCAGCAGTGGGGGAGGTTACTCCGCGGAGCCCCAGCATTTT.

The CDR3 region is CASSLRAGDTEAFF. The CDR3 coding sequence is TGTGCCAGCAGCTTAAGGGCCGGGGACACTGAAGCTTTCTTT. This chain links TRBV11-3 with TRBJ1-1, with D unresolved. The length of the CDR3 is 14 residues. Germline-derived CDR1 and CDR2 are SGHNT and YENEEA. Deletions cut 2 bases from V and 3 bases from J, with 10 bases between.

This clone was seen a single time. The CDR3: CAISDGDRGSNQPQHF. The DNA for the CDR3 is TGTGCCATCAGTGACGGGGACAGGGGGAGCAATCAGCCCCAGCATTTT. The gene calls are TRBV10-3 and TRBJ1-5, with 11 bases fitting TRBD1. The germline gives CDR1 ENHRY, CDR2 SYGVKD. The CDR3 consists of 16 residues. The trim removed 3 bases at V and 1 base at J, leaving 2 bases unmatched.

The CDR3 bases are TGCGCCAGCAGCACCGGACAGGACAATGAGCAGTTCTTC. This encodes CASSTGQDNEQFF. V and J are TRBV5-1 and TRBJ2-1; 7 nucleotides match TRBD1. Germline V lookup: CDR1 SGHRS, CDR2 YFSETQ. The CDR3 extends over 13 amino acids. V was pared by 4 bases and J by 5 bases, with 3 bases of the junction left unmatched. The complete variable domain, with remaining parts taken from reference TRBV5-1 and TRBJ2-1, reads KAGVTQTPRYLIKTRGQQVTLSCSPISGHRSVSWYQQTPGQGLQFLFEYFSETQRNKGNFPGRFSGRQFSNSRSEMNVSTLELGDSALYLCASSTGQDNEQFFGPGTRLTVL.

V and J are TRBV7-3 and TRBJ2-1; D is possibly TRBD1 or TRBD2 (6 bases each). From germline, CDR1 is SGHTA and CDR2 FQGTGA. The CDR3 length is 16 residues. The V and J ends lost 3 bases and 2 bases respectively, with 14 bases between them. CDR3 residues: CASSFGGGIPYNEQFF. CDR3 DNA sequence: TGTGCCAGCAGCTTTGGGGGCGGGATCCCCTACAATGAGCAGTTCTTC.

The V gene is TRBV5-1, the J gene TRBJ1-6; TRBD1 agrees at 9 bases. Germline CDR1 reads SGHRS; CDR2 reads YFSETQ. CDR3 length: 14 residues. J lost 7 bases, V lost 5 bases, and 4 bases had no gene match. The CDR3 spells CASRTGQGNSPLHF. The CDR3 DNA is TGCGCCAGCAGAACGGGACAGGGAAATTCACCCCTCCACTTT.

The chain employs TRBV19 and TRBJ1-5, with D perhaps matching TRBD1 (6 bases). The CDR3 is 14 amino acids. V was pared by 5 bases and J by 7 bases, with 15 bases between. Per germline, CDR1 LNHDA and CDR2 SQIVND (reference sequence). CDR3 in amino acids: CASSASTGFQPQHF. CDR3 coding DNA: TGTGCCAGTAGTGCTTCAACAGGGTTCCAGCCCCAGCATTTT.

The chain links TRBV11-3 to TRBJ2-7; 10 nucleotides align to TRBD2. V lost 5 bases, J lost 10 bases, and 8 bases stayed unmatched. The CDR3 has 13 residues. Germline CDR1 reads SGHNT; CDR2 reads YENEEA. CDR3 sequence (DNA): TGTGCCAGCAGCCCAGGGACTAGCGTGGCACAGTACTTC. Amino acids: CASSPGTSVAQYF.

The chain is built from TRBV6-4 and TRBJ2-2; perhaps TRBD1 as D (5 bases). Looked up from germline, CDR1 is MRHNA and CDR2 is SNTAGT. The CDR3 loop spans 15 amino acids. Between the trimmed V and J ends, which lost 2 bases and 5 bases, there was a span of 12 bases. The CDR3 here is CASSDRPGNTGELFF. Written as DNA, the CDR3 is TGTGCCAGCAGTGACAGGCCAGGGAATACCGGGGAGCTGTTTTTT.

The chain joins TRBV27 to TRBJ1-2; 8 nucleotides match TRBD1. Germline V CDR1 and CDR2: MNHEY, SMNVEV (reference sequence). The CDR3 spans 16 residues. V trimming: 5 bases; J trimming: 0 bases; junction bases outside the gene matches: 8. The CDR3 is CASSGIGQGANYGYTF. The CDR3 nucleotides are TGTGCCAGCAGTGGGATAGGACAGGGAGCTAACTATGGCTACACCTTC.